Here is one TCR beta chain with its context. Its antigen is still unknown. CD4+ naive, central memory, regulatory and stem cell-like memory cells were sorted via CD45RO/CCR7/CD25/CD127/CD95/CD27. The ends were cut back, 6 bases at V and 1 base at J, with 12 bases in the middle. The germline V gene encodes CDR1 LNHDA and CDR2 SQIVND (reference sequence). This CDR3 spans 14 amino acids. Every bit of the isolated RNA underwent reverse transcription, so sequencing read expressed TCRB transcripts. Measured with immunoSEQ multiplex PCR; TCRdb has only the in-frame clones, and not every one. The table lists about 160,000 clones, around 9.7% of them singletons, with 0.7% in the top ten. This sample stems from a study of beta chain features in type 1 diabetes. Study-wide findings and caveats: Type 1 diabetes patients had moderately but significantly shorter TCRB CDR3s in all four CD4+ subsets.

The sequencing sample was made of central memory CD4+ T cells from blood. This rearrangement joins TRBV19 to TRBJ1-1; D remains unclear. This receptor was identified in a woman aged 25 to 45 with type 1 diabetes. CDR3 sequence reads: CASSALVGNTEAFF. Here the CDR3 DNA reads TGTGCCAGTAGCGCCCTCGTCGGGAACACTGAAGCTTTCTTT.